A selection of T cell receptor beta chains follows, all from one sample in a study of CD8+CD57+ T cells in acquired aplastic anemia. Each CDR3 protein is one row after TCRdb ran MiXCR on the reads. The table lists around 200,000 distinct CDR3 sequences, approximately 60% of them singletons. Sequenced sample: sorted CD4+, CD8+, or CD8+CD57+ T cells (not recorded which) from PBMCs. Receptors originate from a human donor in good health. The CDR3 runs from the conserved cysteine through the conserved F or W. The order of the fields is V gene, D gene, clone size, J gene, CDR3 DNA, CDR3 protein. D genes are given only for firm matches. The listing skips clone size in some rows; elsewhere it reads once, few, many or a size class.

>TRBV20-1|TRBD2|many|TRBJ2-7
TGCAGTTCCGATAGCGGGAGAGTAGCGGGCTCCTACGAGCAGTACTTC
CSSDSGRVAGSYEQYF
>TRBV7-9|.|.|TRBJ2-5
TGTGCCAGCAGCTTAGGAGGTTCTTGGTTGAAGACCCAGTACTTC
CASSLGGSWLKTQYF
>TRBV9|.|many|TRBJ2-1
TGTGCCAGCAGCGTAGTGGGGGATGAGCAGTTCTTC
CASSVVGDEQFF
>TRBV4-1|.|.|TRBJ2-1
TGCGCCAGCAGCCAAGATTTTGAAGGGCCGGCCTACAATGAGCAGTTCTTC
CASSQDFEGPAYNEQFF
>TRBV29-1|TRBD1|.|TRBJ1-5
TGCAGCCCGAGAGGAGGGGGCCATAGCAATCAGCCCCAGCATTTT
CSPRGGGHSNQPQHF
>TRBV29-1|.|once|TRBJ1-2
TGCAGCGTCATGACCTTCCTGATGGGCTACACCTTC
CSVMTFLMGYTF
>TRBV12-3/TRBV12-4|.|many|TRBJ2-2
TGTGCCAGCAGTTCCGGGCCCACGATGGAGCTGTTTTTT
CASSSGPTMELFF
>TRBV19|.|.|TRBJ1-4
TGTGCCAGCCTTCGTACAACTAATGAAAAACTGTTTTTT
CASLRTTNEKLFF
>TRBV20-1|TRBD2|.|TRBJ2-5
TGCAGTGCTTCAGCGGGGGGGCCGCGGGAGACCCAGTACTTC
CSASAGGPRETQYF
>TRBV6-2/TRBV6-3|TRBD1|few|TRBJ2-2
TGTGCCAGCAGTCGCTTCCGATCAGGGGGCACCGGGGAGCTGTTTTTT
CASSRFRSGGTGELFF
>TRBV7-2|TRBD1|once|TRBJ1-1
TGTGCCAGCAGCCCAGGGGACAGAAAGAACACTGAAGCTTTCTTT
CASSPGDRKNTEAFF
>TRBV10-3|TRBD2|.|TRBJ2-1
TGTGCCATCAGTGTGGCTAGCGGGTACAATGAGCAGTTCTTC
CAISVASGYNEQFF
>TRBV20-1|.|.|TRBJ1-1
TGCAGTGCTAGTGACCAGAACACTGAAGCTTTCTTT
CSASDQNTEAFF
>TRBV19|TRBD1|many|TRBJ1-1
TGTGCCAGTAGTGAGGGACAGCGGATGAACACTGAAGCTTTCTTT
CASSEGQRMNTEAFF
>TRBV15|.|.|TRBJ1-3
TGTGCCACCAGCAGGAGGGGTGAGGGGATTAGCTCTGGAAACACCATATATTTT
CATSRRGEGISSGNTIYF
>TRBV6-5|TRBD1|many|TRBJ2-7
TGTGCCAGCAGTTACTCGAAGGGGGCCGAGCAGTACTTC
CASSYSKGAEQYF
>TRBV24-1|TRBD1|.|TRBJ1-2
TGTGCCACCAGTGATTCGGACAGGGGGAAGGGTGGCTACACCTTC
CATSDSDRGKGGYTF
>TRBV6-1|TRBD1|.|TRBJ1-3
TGTGCCAGCAGTCTAGCTCGACAGGGGGCTGGAAACACCATATATTTT
CASSLARQGAGNTIYF
>TRBV19|.|.|TRBJ2-1
TGTGCCACCCAGTCGGGGGTCGGTATCCATGAGCAGTTCTTC
CATQSGVGIHEQFF
>TRBV20-1|.|.|TRBJ1-6
TGCAGTGGCGGGCCACAGGGTAATTCACCCCTCCACTTT
CSGGPQGNSPLHF
>TRBV15|TRBD1|.|TRBJ2-7
TGTGCCACCAGCAGTTGGGGATCCGGGACAGCCTACGAGCAGTACTTC
CATSSWGSGTAYEQYF
>TRBV6-1|.|.|TRBJ2-7
TGTGCCAGCAGTTACTCGAGAGGGCGCGAGCAGTACTTC
CASSYSRGREQYF
>TRBV20-1|TRBD1|few|TRBJ2-1
TGCAGTGCTAGAGATGGGACAGACTACAATGAGCAGTTCTTC
CSARDGTDYNEQFF
>TRBV19|.|.|TRBJ2-7
TGTGCCAGTAGTAATACCGGGACAAGGGGTTCCGAGCAGTACTTC
CASSNTGTRGSEQYF
>TRBV29-1|.|.|TRBJ1-2
TGCAGCGCCCAGGACCCTGGCTGCACCTTC
CSAQDPGCTF
>TRBV2|.|.|TRBJ1-3
TGTGCCAGCAGCTACCAGGGTACTGGAAACACCATATATTTT
CASSYQGTGNTIYF
>TRBV4-2|TRBD1|.|TRBJ1-2
TGTGCCAGCAGCCAAGATCGACAGGGGCAAGTCTACGGCTACACCTTC
CASSQDRQGQVYGYTF
>TRBV13|.|.|TRBJ1-4
TGTGCCAGCAGCTTAGGGGTCGGATATAATGAAAAACTGTTTTTT
CASSLGVGYNEKLFF
>TRBV20-1|TRBD1|.|TRBJ1-5
TGCAGTGCTAGCAGGGGGCTAAGCAATCAGCCCCAGCATTTT
CSASRGLSNQPQHF
>TRBV7-9|TRBD1|.|TRBJ2-7
TGCGCCAGCAGCCAAGATCCAGGGGGAGCCTACGAGCAGTACTTC
CASSQDPGGAYEQYF
>TRBV10-1|.|few|TRBJ2-7
TGCGCCAGCAGTTCCCTCAGGGACTCCTACGAGCAGTACTTC
CASSSLRDSYEQYF
>TRBV7-2|.|.|TRBJ1-1
TGTGCCAGCAGCTTTCATCTCACTGAAGCTTTCTTT
CASSFHLTEAFF
>TRBV15|.|.|TRBJ1-5
TGTGCCACCAGCAGAGCCGGGGGAGATCAGCCCCAGCATTTT
CATSRAGGDQPQHF